This T cell receptor (beta chain) was obtained from a study of cytomegalovirus exposure and HLA in healthy donors. As for the study in general: A prior analysis found some 110 million unique TCR beta sequences from around 180 million T cells. Study findings and constraints: Analyzed later, most CMV-associated TCR beta chains appeared HLA-restricted. In a later analysis, TCR association rates varied by HLA locus: DRB1 most, HLA-C fewest.

Germline CDR1 MDHEN, CDR2 SYDVKM. After removal of 4 bases from V and 3 bases from J, the junction contained 3 bases not matched to a gene. This CDR3 is 14 amino acids long. The PCR employed 60 Vbeta primers together with 13 Jbeta primers. The protocol was immunoSEQ multiplex PCR, while the TCRdb copy is restricted to in-frame clones and leaves out a portion. The sample contains about 130,000 clones, approximately 17% of which appear only once. This clone was picked up a small number of times. Its antigen is unidentified. The source is a female donor in good health and CMV-seropositive. Sequenced: PBMCs. This sequence joins TRBV28 and TRBJ2-7; 10 positions match TRBD1. CDR3 coding DNA: TGTGCCAGCAGTTACCGGGACAGGGGCTACGAGCAGTACTTC. This codes for CASSYRDRGYEQYF.